Listed here is a single T cell receptor (beta chain). Study processing details: It was from reference gene primer amplification that nucleated cell counts were estimated. Profiled with immunoSEQ multiplex PCR; TCRdb holds only in-frame clones, not every one. V, J and clone size were drawn from that table, and D and trimming were deduced from the DNA. The sample carries tens of thousands of clones, about 85% recorded once. The CDR3 extends over 15 amino acids. The V end was cut by 2 bases, the J end by 1 base, with 10 bases between. Germline V gives CDR1 LGHDT, CDR2 YNNKEL (reference sequence). The entry originates in a study of blood T cell repertoires in COVID-19. Overall study context: Donors in the United States, Italy and Spain gave samples during acute or convalescent COVID-19.

The rearrangement joins TRBV3-1 (or the pseudogene TRBV3-2) to TRBJ2-3, with D possibly being TRBD1 (5 bases). Sequencing used peripheral blood. This TCR was recovered from a man aged 45-60 years with active or convalescent COVID-19. The CDR3 loop reads CASSQPRAGTDTQYF. The CDR3 region has the DNA TGTGCCAGCAGCCAACCCAGGGCTGGCACAGATACGCAGTATTTT.